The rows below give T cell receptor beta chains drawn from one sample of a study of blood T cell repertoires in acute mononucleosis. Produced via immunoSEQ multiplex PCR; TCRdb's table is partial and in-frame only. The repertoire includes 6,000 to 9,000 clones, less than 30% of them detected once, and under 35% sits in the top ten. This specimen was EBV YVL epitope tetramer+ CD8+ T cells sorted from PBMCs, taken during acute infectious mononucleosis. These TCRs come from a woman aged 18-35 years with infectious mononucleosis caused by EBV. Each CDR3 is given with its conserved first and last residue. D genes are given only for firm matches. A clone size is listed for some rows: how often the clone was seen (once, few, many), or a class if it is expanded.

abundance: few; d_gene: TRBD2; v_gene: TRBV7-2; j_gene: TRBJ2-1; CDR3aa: CASSTLGTSGRASDEQFF; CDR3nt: TGTGCCAGCAGCACCCTCGGGACTAGCGGGAGGGCCAGTGATGAGCAGTTCTTC
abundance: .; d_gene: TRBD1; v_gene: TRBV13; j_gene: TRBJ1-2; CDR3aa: CASLPSGGAGGYTF; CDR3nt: TGTGCCAGCCTACCTTCAGGGGGCGCAGGTGGCTACACCTTC
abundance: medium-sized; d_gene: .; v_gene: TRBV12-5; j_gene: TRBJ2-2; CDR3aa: CASGSDDGELFF; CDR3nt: TGTGCTAGTGGGTCGGATGACGGGGAGCTGTTTTTT
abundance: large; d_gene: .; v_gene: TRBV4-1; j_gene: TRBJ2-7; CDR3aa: CASSQVRDSPYEQYF; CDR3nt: TGCGCCAGCAGCCAAGTGCGAGACAGCCCCTACGAGCAGTACTTC
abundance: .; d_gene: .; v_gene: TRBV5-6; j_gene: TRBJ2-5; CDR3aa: CASSFYAGPGETQYF; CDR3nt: TGTGCCAGCAGTTTTTACGCGGGACCAGGGGAGACCCAGTACTTC
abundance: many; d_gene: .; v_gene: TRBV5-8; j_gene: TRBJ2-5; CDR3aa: CASMRELAGQETQYF; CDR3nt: TGTGCCAGCATGAGGGAGTTGGCGGGGCAAGAGACCCAGTACTTC
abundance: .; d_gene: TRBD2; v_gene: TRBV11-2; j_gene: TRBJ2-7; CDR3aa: CASSQLAGDSYEQYF; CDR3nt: TGTGCCAGCAGTCAACTAGCGGGGGACTCCTACGAGCAGTACTTC
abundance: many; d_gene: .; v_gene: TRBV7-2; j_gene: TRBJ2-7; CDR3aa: CASSAGQTYEQYF; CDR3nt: TGTGCCAGCAGCGCGGGACAGACTTACGAGCAGTACTTC
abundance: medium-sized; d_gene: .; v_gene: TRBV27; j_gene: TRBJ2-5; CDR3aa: CASSFYAGPGETQYF; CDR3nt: TGTGCCAGCAGTTTTTACGCGGGACCAGGGGAGACCCAGTACTTC
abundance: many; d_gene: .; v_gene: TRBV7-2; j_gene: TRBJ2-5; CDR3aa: CATEQGGRRLEPQYF; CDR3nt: TGTGCCACCGAGCAAGGGGGGCGGAGGCTAGAGCCCCAGTACTTC
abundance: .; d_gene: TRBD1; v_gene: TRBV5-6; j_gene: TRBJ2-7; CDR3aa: CASRTTTGEYF; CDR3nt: TGTGCCAGCAGAACAACGACAGGGGAATACTTC
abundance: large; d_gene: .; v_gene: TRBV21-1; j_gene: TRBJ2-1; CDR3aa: CASSSRDGLAVDNEQFF; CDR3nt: TGTGCCAGCAGCTCCCGCGACGGACTAGCGGTCGACAATGAGCAGTTCTTC
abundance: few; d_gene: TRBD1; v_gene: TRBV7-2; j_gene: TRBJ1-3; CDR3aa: CASSPQKKTGSHNTIYF; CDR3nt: TGTGCCAGCAGCCCCCAAAAGAAGACAGGGAGCCATAACACCATATATTTT
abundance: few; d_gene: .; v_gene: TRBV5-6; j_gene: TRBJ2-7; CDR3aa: CASSPPPQAVYEQYF; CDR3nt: TGTGCCAGCAGCCCCCCCCCACAGGCCGTCTACGAGCAGTACTTC
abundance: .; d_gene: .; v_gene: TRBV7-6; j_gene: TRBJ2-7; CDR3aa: CASSFTGEGYEQYF; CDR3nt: TGTGCCAGCAGCTTTACAGGGGAGGGTTACGAGCAGTACTTC
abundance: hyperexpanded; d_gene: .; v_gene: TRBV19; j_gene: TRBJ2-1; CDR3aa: CASSGILRVYEQFF; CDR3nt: TGTGCCAGTAGTGGAATACTTCGGGTCTATGAGCAGTTCTTC